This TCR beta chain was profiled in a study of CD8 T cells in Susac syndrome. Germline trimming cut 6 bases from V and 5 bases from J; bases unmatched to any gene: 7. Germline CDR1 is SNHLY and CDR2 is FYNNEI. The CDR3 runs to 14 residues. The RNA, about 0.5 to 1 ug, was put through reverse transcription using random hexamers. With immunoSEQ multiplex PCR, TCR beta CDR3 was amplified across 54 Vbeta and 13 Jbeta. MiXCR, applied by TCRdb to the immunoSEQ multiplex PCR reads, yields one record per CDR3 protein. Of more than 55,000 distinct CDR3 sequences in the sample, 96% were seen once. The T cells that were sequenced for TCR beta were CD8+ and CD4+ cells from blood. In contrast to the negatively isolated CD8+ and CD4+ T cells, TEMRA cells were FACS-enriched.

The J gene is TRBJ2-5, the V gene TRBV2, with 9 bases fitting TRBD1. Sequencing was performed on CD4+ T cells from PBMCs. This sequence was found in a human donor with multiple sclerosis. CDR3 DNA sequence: TGTGCCAGCAGGATGTGGACAGGGGAGGAGACCCAGTACTTC. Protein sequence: CASRMWTGEETQYF.